The 22 T cell receptor beta chains below all came from one sample that was sequenced in a study of CD8+ T cells in alopecia areata. Sequencing used cDNA as its template, made by extracting RNA and reverse transcribing it. Profiled with immunoSEQ multiplex PCR; TCRdb holds only in-frame clones, not every one. Of about 150,000 clones in the sample, around 50% were seen once. The sample comprised CD4+ T cells sorted from blood. The origin of the receptors is a human donor with alopecia areata.

The chain carries TRBV6-5 and TRBJ1-5; D unclear. The CDR3 is 14 residues long. CDR1 MNHEY and CDR2 SVGAGI come from the germline V gene. The V end was cut by 10 bases, the J end by 7 bases, with 20 bases between. CDR3 DNA: TGTGCCACCACGCCGTTAGGGCCGAACCAGCCCCAGCATTTT. Its translation is CATTPLGPNQPQHF.

V usage is TRBV29-1 and J usage is TRBJ2-1; D is uncertain. Germline lookup yields CDR1 SQVTM and CDR2 ANQGSEA. Trimming cost V 4 bases and J 0 bases, with 10 bases left between them. The CDR3 spans 14 residues. CDR3 sequence: CSVGGQSSYNEQFF. DNA of the CDR3: TGCAGCGTTGGTGGGCAAAGCTCCTACAATGAGCAGTTCTTC.

This chain uses TRBV11-2 with TRBJ2-3; no clear D. Trimming shortened V by 2 bases and J by 3 bases, and 6 bases separated the two germline ends. CDR3 length equals 13 residues. Germline values: CDR1 SGHAT, CDR2 FQNNGV. CDR3 protein: CASSLPGTDTQYF. CDR3 nucleotide sequence: TGTGCCAGCAGCTTACCCGGGACAGATACGCAGTATTTT.

The chain combines TRBV20-1 with TRBJ1-5; D may be TRBD1 (5 bases). CDR1 is DFQATT, CDR2 SNEGSKA, per germline (reference sequence). With 5 bases removed from V and 4 bases from J, the gap between germline ends came to 6 bases. This CDR3 is built from 11 residues. In nucleotides, the CDR3 is TGCAGTGCTTCAGGGAATCAGCCCCAGCATTTT. It translates to CSASGNQPQHF.

The rearrangement uses TRBV18 and TRBJ2-5; 14 nucleotides agree with TRBD2. The germline gives CDR1 KGHSH, CDR2 LQKENI. Unmatched junction bases numbered 1, after V lost 3 bases and J lost 4 bases. The CDR3 extends over 15 amino acids. CDR3 sequence: CASSPGTSGRETQYF. CDR3 coding DNA: TGTGCCAGCTCACCCGGGACTAGCGGGAGAGAGACCCAGTACTTC.

The gene calls are TRBV28 and TRBJ1-2, with D hard to call. This CDR3 region has 12 residues. V lost 3 bases and J 6 bases, leaving 8 bases between the germline ends. Germline lookup yields CDR1 MDHEN and CDR2 SYDVKM. In DNA, the CDR3 is TGTGCCAGCAGTTTGAGTCCCCATGGCTACACCTTC. Translating it yields CASSLSPHGYTF.

This clone has just a few counts. Sequence at one end of the junction differs from germline and may be a read error. The chain couples TRBV7-7 to TRBJ2-1, with TRBD2 as a possible D gene (5 bases). The CDR3 spans 14 residues. CDR1 and CDR2 (germline): SSHAT, FNYEAQ (reference sequence). The CDR3 sequence: CASSLAFESWEQFF. The CDR3 coding sequence is TGTGCTAGCAGCTTAGCGTTTGAGTCATGGGAGCAGTTCTTC.

The V call is TRBV15, the J call TRBJ2-7; TRBD2 matches 8 bases. Germline assignment: CDR1 LNHNV and CDR2 YYDKDF (reference sequence). The CDR3 extends over 15 amino acids. J lost 2 bases, V lost 0 bases, and 3 bases had no gene match. CDR3 DNA sequence: TGTGCCACCAGCAGAGATAGGGGACTAGCCTACGAGCAGTACTTC. Amino acid sequence: CATSRDRGLAYEQYF.

The V call is TRBV7-9, the J call TRBJ2-2, with TRBD1 identical over 9 bases. Germline lookup yields CDR1 SEHNR and CDR2 FQNEAQ (reference sequence). This CDR3 is built from 17 residues. After removal of 2 bases from V and 2 bases from J, the junction contained 6 bases not matched to a gene. CDR3 nucleotides: TGTGCCAGCAGCTTAAGAGGGACAGGGTCCAACACCGGGGAGCTGTTTTTT. Translation gives CASSLRGTGSNTGELFF.

The chain recombines TRBV5-1 with TRBJ2-3; 8 nucleotides line up with TRBD2. Germline values: CDR1 SGHRS, CDR2 YFSETQ. There are 17 residues in the CDR3. V lost 0 bases to trimming and J lost 4 bases; unmatched junction nucleotides: 10. Here the CDR3 reads CASSLAAGGGLADTQYF. The CDR3 DNA reads as TGCGCCAGCAGCTTGGCGGCGGGAGGAGGGTTGGCAGATACGCAGTATTTT.

V usage is TRBV28 and J usage is TRBJ2-7; D remains unclear. This CDR3 is built from 15 residues. Germline V CDR1 and CDR2: MDHEN, SYDVKM. Trimming removed 5 bases from V and 4 bases from J, with 18 bases in between. The CDR3 region is CASSLPAGLGYEQYF. The CDR3 bases are TGTGCCAGCAGTCTCCCCGCAGGTCTAGGATACGAGCAGTACTTC.

Only a few counts were recorded for this clone. This chain uses TRBV28 with TRBJ2-6; perhaps TRBD2 as D (5 bases). The germline V gene has CDR1 MDHEN and CDR2 SYDVKM. The V end was cut by 5 bases, the J end by 0 bases, with 14 bases between. This CDR3 region has 17 residues. CDR3 sequence: CASSLPRAISGANVLTF. CDR3 nucleotide sequence: TGTGCCAGCAGTCTCCCGCGGGCCATCTCTGGGGCCAACGTCCTGACTTTC. The entire variable domain, with the rest obtained from reference TRBV28 and TRBJ2-6, is as follows: DVKVTQSSRYLVKRTGEKVFLECVQDMDHENMFWYRQDPGLGLRLIYFSYDVKMKEKGDIPEGYSVSREKKERFSLILESASTNQTSMYLCASSLPRAISGANVLTFGAGSRLTVL.

The gene calls are TRBV29-1 and TRBJ2-1; no clear D gene. CDR1 is SQVTM, CDR2 ANQGSEA, per germline. Trimming removed 5 bases at V and 0 bases at J, with 5 bases between. The length of the CDR3 is 12 residues. DNA for the CDR3: TGCAGCGTTCCCTTCTCCTACAATGAGCAGTTCTTC. Protein sequence: CSVPFSYNEQFF.

CDR3 protein: CATSRDGETQYF. The CDR3 DNA follows: TGTGCCACCAGCAGAGATGGGGAGACCCAGTACTTC. V usage is TRBV15 and J usage is TRBJ2-5, with D uncertain. Germline V CDR1 and CDR2: LNHNV, YYDKDF (reference sequence). CDR3 length: 12 residues. V lost 0 bases and J lost 5, with 4 bases in between.

The CDR3 loop is CASSFFDGTRIGEFF. Written as DNA, the CDR3 is TGTGCCAGCAGTTTTTTCGATGGGACTAGAATCGGCGAGTTCTTC. The chain combines TRBV27 with TRBJ2-1, with 8 bases identical to TRBD2. Trimming cost V 3 bases and J 14 bases; bases outside gene matches: 15. Germline V gives CDR1 MNHEY, CDR2 SMNVEV (reference sequence). The CDR3 is 15 amino acids.

The rearrangement uses TRBV29-1 and TRBJ2-3, with D possibly matching TRBD2 (6 bases). CDR1 is SQVTM and CDR2 is ANQGSEA in the germline V gene. The CDR3 runs 14 residues. Trimming removed 5 bases from V and 0 bases from J, with 12 bases in between. The CDR3 sequence is CSVQVGGSTDTQYF. In DNA, the CDR3 is TGCAGCGTTCAGGTGGGAGGAAGCACAGATACGCAGTATTTT.

This clone was seen a few times. V usage is TRBV29-1 and J usage is TRBJ1-2; D perhaps matches TRBD1 (5 bases). Trimming cost V 4 bases and J 8 bases, with 14 bases left between them. The CDR3 is made up of 12 amino acids. Germline CDR1 reads SQVTM; CDR2 reads ANQGSEA. The CDR3 coding sequence is TGCAGCGTTGCTGGTGGGGCGGACGGCTACACCTTC. Its protein product is CSVAGGADGYTF.

This clone appeared a single time. The chain has TRBV9 and TRBJ1-2, with D unresolved. V dropped 3 bases and J dropped 4 bases, with 7 bases sitting between them. Germline-derived CDR1 and CDR2 are SGDLS and YYNGEE. This CDR3 is built from 12 residues. The CDR3, as DNA: TGTGCCAGCAGCGCGGAGCTCTATGGCTACACCTTC. It encodes CASSAELYGYTF.

V and J are TRBV27 and TRBJ2-7, with TRBD1 matching 9 bases. Germline CDR1 MNHEY, CDR2 SMNVEV (reference sequence). This CDR3 is 14 amino acids long. After removal of 6 bases from V and 3 bases from J, the junction contained 6 bases not matched to a gene. The DNA of the CDR3 is TGTGCCAGCAGGGAGGGACAGGGAGACTACGAGCAGTACTTC. It specifies CASREGQGDYEQYF.

This clone turned up a few times. CDR3 sequence reads: CASSFGTLAYEQYF. CDR3 DNA sequence: TGTGCCAGCAGCTTCGGGACCCTTGCCTACGAGCAGTACTTC. The chain combines TRBV7-9 with TRBJ2-7; TRBD1 or TRBD2 may be the D gene (5 bases each). The V end was cut by 3 bases, the J end by 2 bases, with 11 bases between. The germline V gene encodes CDR1 SEHNR and CDR2 FQNEAQ (reference sequence). The CDR3 runs to 14 residues.

The chain links TRBV7-8 to TRBJ2-1; a possible D gene is TRBD2 (5 bases). CDR3 size: 15 residues. Germline CDR1 SGHVS, CDR2 FQNEAQ. Trimming stripped 4 bases from V and 0 bases from J, with 10 bases between. The CDR3 loop reads CASSSERSSYNEQFF. DNA of the CDR3: TGTGCCAGCAGCTCTGAGCGGAGCTCCTACAATGAGCAGTTCTTC.

This chain joins TRBV30 and TRBJ1-5; D gene unclear. V was clipped by 5 bases and J by 3 bases, with 14 bases between them. The CDR3 runs to 14 residues. The germline V gene encodes CDR1 GTSNPN and CDR2 SVGIG (reference sequence). The CDR3 here is CAWGSGFSNQPQHF. The CDR3 coding sequence is TGTGCCTGGGGCAGTGGTTTTTCCAATCAGCCCCAGCATTTT.